This record concerns one T cell receptor (beta chain) sequence. What it binds is not known. This specimen comes from a study of graft-versus-host responses after intestinal transplantation. Background on the study: Recipients uniformly received anti-thymocyte globulin induction, followed by tacrolimus and steroids for approximately 3 years.

General study points: Allografts of patients with graft-donor T cell macrochimerism showed high graft-versus-host to host-versus-graft clone ratios. Present in recipient marrow, GvH clones included some that appeared first in ileum or blood.

Repertoires were generated with immunoSEQ multiplex PCR, while TCRdb's copy carries only in-frame clones and drops some. This table holds some 27,000 clones, over 85% found once. Sequencing used PBMCs, obtained approximately 32 days after intestinal transplant. The TCR comes from a human patient who received an intestinal transplant, so some T cells may come from the graft donor.

The CDR3 DNA reads as TGCGCCAGCAGCCAAGATTTAATCAGGACAACTAATGAAAAACTGTTTTTT. Translation gives CASSQDLIRTTNEKLFF. V usage is TRBV4-3 and J usage is TRBJ1-4; D is uncertain. Looked up from germline, CDR1 is LGHNA and CDR2 is YSLEER. Trimming shortened V by 0 bases and J by 0 bases, and 11 bases separated the two germline ends. The CDR3 runs to 17 residues.